This T cell receptor beta chain came from a study of blood T cell repertoires in COVID-19. V dropped 4 bases and J dropped 4 bases, with 14 bases sitting between them. Germline V lookup: CDR1 SNHLY, CDR2 FYNNEI. The CDR3 consists of 15 residues. Original analysis: Counts of nucleated cells, estimated from reference gene primer amplification, were obtained. Method: immunoSEQ multiplex PCR; TCRdb's copy keeps in-frame clones and lacks some. V, J and clone size derive from that table, while D and trimming were established from the DNA sequence. This sample carries around 67,000 clones, about 93% of them seen once, and the ten largest clones take approximately 8%.

The TCR originated in a human donor in a cohort sampled during active COVID-19. The sample was peripheral blood. This chain links TRBV2 with TRBJ1-5; D unclear. In DNA form, the CDR3 reads TGTGCCAGCAGTGCCTTTTCCCCGTTGAATCAGCCCCAGCATTTT. Translation gives CASSAFSPLNQPQHF.